The 27 T cell receptor beta chains below all came from one sample that was sequenced in a study of T cells in Graves' hyperthyroidism and ophthalmopathy. TCR beta CDR3 sequences were amplified from RNA transcripts. The TCR CDR3 first-round RT-PCR relied on the HTBI primer set. One entry per CDR3 protein results from TCRdb running MiXCR on the multiplex PCR reads. Of about 500,000 distinct CDR3 sequences in the sample, 46% were seen once. Sequenced material: peripheral blood or thyroid tissue (not recorded which). Every receptor here comes from an adult woman with Graves' disease, either hyperthyroidism or ophthalmopathy (not recorded which).

This clonotype came up once. CDR3 residues: CASSLGPGQGNEKLFF. The CDR3 region has the DNA TGTGCCAGCAGCTTAGGACCGGGACAGGGGAATGAAAAACTGTTTTTT. The rearrangement links TRBV7-6 to TRBJ1-4, with 10 bases that match TRBD1. Germline CDR1 SGHVS, CDR2 FNYEAQ. Trimming took 1 base from V and 5 from J; bases not matched to a gene: 4. The CDR3 spans 16 residues. The whole variable domain, remainder taken from reference TRBV7-6 and TRBJ1-4, is GAGVSQSPRYKVTKRGQDVALRCDPISGHVSLYWYRQALGQGPEFLTYFNYEAQQDKSGLPNDRFSAERPEGSISTLTIQRTEQRDSAMYRCASSLGPGQGNEKLFFGSGTQLSVL.

The gene calls are TRBV10-2 and TRBJ1-1; D is possibly TRBD1 (6 bases). The CDR3 length is 13 residues. V lost 8 bases and J lost 6, with 16 bases in between. Germline V gene sequence: CDR1 WSHSY, CDR2 SAAADI. The CDR3 spells CASFSTGTPEAFF. In DNA form, the CDR3 reads TGCGCCAGCTTTTCTACAGGGACCCCTGAAGCTTTCTTT.

The chain employs TRBV5-1 and TRBJ2-2; D ambiguous. V lost 0 bases and J lost 8, with 5 bases in between. Germline CDR1 SGHRS, CDR2 YFSETQ. This CDR3 has 12 amino acids. The CDR3 reads CASSLAEGELFF. CDR3 nucleotide sequence: TGCGCCAGCAGCTTGGCCGAAGGGGAGCTGTTTTTT.

The V call is TRBV3-1, the J call TRBJ1-2, with 8 bases identical to TRBD1. Germline V gives CDR1 LGHDT, CDR2 YNNKEL (reference sequence). V was clipped by 1 base and J by 6 bases; unmatched bases: 4. The CDR3 is made up of 14 amino acids. The CDR3 DNA reads TGTGCCAGCAGCCAAGGACAGGGGTCCCATGGCTACACCTTC. Translation: CASSQGQGSHGYTF.

This sequence joins TRBV10-2 and TRBJ1-2; TRBD1 matches at 7 bases. This CDR3 comprises 18 residues. The germline V gene encodes CDR1 WSHSY and CDR2 SAAADI. V was clipped by 2 bases and J by 3 bases; unmatched bases: 15. The CDR3 coding sequence is TGCGCCAGCAGTGAGGCGATCAGGGGGACCCTCGACTACTATGGCTACACCTTC. Its translation is CASSEAIRGTLDYYGYTF.

The V call is TRBV28, the J call TRBJ1-6, with D tentatively TRBD1 (6 bases). This CDR3 has 13 residues. The V and J ends lost 2 bases and 10 bases respectively, with 9 bases between them. Germline V gene lookup returns CDR1 MDHEN and CDR2 SYDVKM. The CDR3 DNA reads as TGTGCCAGCAGTTTACCGGGACAATCACCCCTCCACTTT. This sequence encodes CASSLPGQSPLHF.

The V and J genes are TRBV6-6 and TRBJ1-5; D might be TRBD1 (5 bases). CDR1 and CDR2 from the germline V gene are MNHNY and SVGAGI (reference sequence). Trimming removed 0 bases from V and 4 bases from J, with 7 bases in between. The CDR3 has 14 amino acids. The CDR3 sequence: CASSYSQGNQPQHF. The CDR3 DNA follows: TGTGCCAGCAGTTACTCGCAGGGAAATCAGCCCCAGCATTTT.

This clonotype was recorded many times. The chain combines TRBV30 with TRBJ1-5; D uncertain. CDR1 is GTSNPN and CDR2 is SVGIG in the germline V gene (reference sequence). The CDR3 is made up of 15 amino acids. Trimming removed 1 base from V and 1 base from J, with 11 bases in between. CDR3: CAWSDPTWSNQPQHF. In nucleotides, the CDR3 is TGTGCCTGGAGTGACCCAACGTGGAGCAATCAGCCCCAGCATTTT. Drawing the rest from reference TRBV30 and TRBJ1-5, the complete variable domain is SQTIHQWPATLVQPVGSPLSLECTVEGTSNPNLYWYRQAAGRGLQLLFYSVGIGQISSEVPQNLSASRPQDRQFILSSKKLLLSDSGFYLCAWSDPTWSNQPQHFGDGTRLSIL.

This clonotype was counted a few times. The rearrangement uses TRBV7-9 and TRBJ1-4; the D is unclear. Germline loops: CDR1 SEHNR, CDR2 FQNEAQ (reference sequence). The CDR3 is made up of 13 amino acids. V was shortened by 2 bases and J by 6 bases, with 7 bases between the two germline ends. CDR3 amino acids: CASSLLEHEKLFF. As DNA, the CDR3 is TGTGCCAGCAGCTTACTTGAGCATGAAAAACTGTTTTTT.

This clonotype came up many times. The V and J genes are TRBV7-2 and TRBJ2-5, with 7 bases fitting TRBD2. This CDR3 has 15 residues. Unmatched junction bases numbered 7, after V lost 3 bases and J lost 3 bases. Per the germline V gene, CDR1 is SGHTA and CDR2 is FQGNSA. CDR3 bases: TGTGCCAGCAGCTTTAAGGGACTAACTAAAGAGACCCAGTACTTC. Its translation is CASSFKGLTKETQYF. Full variable domain (rest looked up from reference TRBV7-2 and TRBJ2-5): GAGVSQSPSNKVTEKGKDVELRCDPISGHTALYWYRQSLGQGLEFLIYFQGNSAPDKSGLPSDRFSAERTGGSVSTLTIQRTQQEDSAVYLCASSFKGLTKETQYFGPGTRLLVL.

The gene calls are TRBV15 and TRBJ2-3; tentative D call: TRBD2 (6 bases). With 5 bases removed from V and 4 bases from J, the gap between germline ends came to 16 bases. Germline assignment: CDR1 LNHNV and CDR2 YYDKDF (reference sequence). CDR3 length: 15 amino acids. Here the CDR3 DNA reads TGTGCCACCAGCGGCCCCGGGAGAGCCCCAGATACGCAGTATTTT. It specifies CATSGPGRAPDTQYF.

This clonotype was recorded many times. The CDR3, as DNA: TGTGCCAGCCAGCTCGGGCTACGTAATGAAAAACTGTTTTTT. Amino acids: CASQLGLRNEKLFF. This chain connects TRBV19 to TRBJ1-4; D is unclear. Germline V CDR1 and CDR2: LNHDA, SQIVND (reference sequence). Deletions cut 9 bases from V and 4 bases from J, with 15 bases between. This CDR3 has 14 amino acids. The full variable domain, completed using reference TRBV19 and TRBJ1-4, is DGGITQSPKYLFRKEGQNVTLSCEQNLNHDAMYWYRQDPGQGLRLIYYSQIVNDFQKGDIAEGYSVSREKKESFPLTVTSAQKNPTAFYLCASQLGLRNEKLFFGSGTQLSVL.

The V call is TRBV13, the J call TRBJ1-5; 7 bases match TRBD1. V gave up 3 bases and J gave up 5 bases; unmatched junction bases: 7. CDR3 length: 15 residues. Germline V gene lookup returns CDR1 PRHDT and CDR2 FYEKMQ (reference sequence). The CDR3 nucleotides read TGTGCCAGCAGCTTCTCGACAGGGCTGCATCAGCCCCAGCATTTT. It yields the protein CASSFSTGLHQPQHF.

A single count supports this clonotype. The rearrangement joins TRBV9 to TRBJ1-4, with D maybe TRBD1 (5 bases). CDR1 and CDR2 from the germline V gene are SGDLS and YYNGEE. Trimming stripped 1 base from V and 7 bases from J, with 11 bases between. This CDR3 has 14 residues. CDR3 coding DNA: TGTGCCAGCAGCGTACAGGGAGTCGGTGAAAAACTGTTTTTT. Its translation is CASSVQGVGEKLFF.

This clonotype occurred many times. The chain recombines TRBV10-2 with TRBJ1-3, with 7 nucleotides matching TRBD1. The germline CDR1 and CDR2 sequences are WSHSY and SAAADI. Trimming removed 2 bases from V and 1 base from J; junction bases left unmatched: 2. There are 15 residues in the CDR3. The CDR3 reads CASSEDRASGNTIYF. The CDR3 DNA follows: TGCGCCAGCAGTGAGGACAGGGCTTCTGGAAACACCATATATTTT.

This clonotype appeared many times. V gene TRBV20-1 combines with J gene TRBJ1-2, with 10 bases matching TRBD1. J lost 4 bases, V lost 3 bases, and 14 bases had no gene match. Germline CDR1 DFQATT, CDR2 SNEGSKA (reference sequence). The CDR3 has 17 residues. The DNA for the CDR3 is TGCAGTGCTAGTCGGGGACAGGGGAAATCCTCATCCTATGGCTACACCTTC. Its protein product is CSASRGQGKSSSYGYTF.

On this clonotype: One end of the junction does not line up with germline, which may come from a read error. The rearrangement links TRBV7-9 to TRBJ1-1, with D possibly being TRBD1 (5 bases). Per germline, CDR1 SEHNR and CDR2 FQNEAQ (reference sequence). The CDR3 is made up of 17 amino acids. The CDR3 region has the DNA TGTGCCAACAGCTTCGTACCAGGGCTAAGCATGAACACTGAAGCTTTCTTT. It encodes CANSFVPGLSMNTEAFF. Full variable domain (rest looked up from reference TRBV7-9 and TRBJ1-1): DTGVSQNPRHKITKRGQNVTFRCDPISEHNRLYWYRQTLGQGPEFLTYFQNEAQLEKSRLLSDRFSAERPKGSFSTLEIQRTEQGDSAMYLCANSFVPGLSMNTEAFFGQGTRLTVV.

This clonotype appeared many times. CDR3 amino acids: CASSYPPGVRREEAFF. For the CDR3, the DNA is TGTGCCAGCAGTTACCCCCCAGGGGTACGCCGTGAGGAAGCTTTCTTT. The rearrangement joins TRBV6-6 to TRBJ1-1, with TRBD1 as a possible D gene (6 bases). V lost 2 bases to trimming and J lost 8 bases, with 21 bases between them. Germline V CDR1 and CDR2: MNHNY, SVGAGI (reference sequence). The CDR3 is 16 amino acids.

CDR3 sequence: CASRSMGLGEQYF. The CDR3 coding sequence is TGTGCCAGCAGAAGCATGGGACTCGGGGAGCAGTACTTC. V usage is TRBV19 and J usage is TRBJ2-7; D possibly corresponds to TRBD2 (6 bases). Trimming took 9 bases from V and 7 from J, leaving 19 bases between them. CDR3 size: 13 residues. Germline-derived CDR1 and CDR2 are LNHDA and SQIVND (reference sequence).

The V call is TRBV24-1, the J call TRBJ2-5, with TRBD2 matching over 8 bases. The J call is uncertain, as TRBJ2-1 better fits the DNA end. The CDR3 sequence is 14 residues long. The germline V gene has CDR1 KGHDR and CDR2 SFDVKD. The CDR3 DNA follows: TGTGCCACCAGTGGCGGGAGGCTCTACAATGAGCAGTTCTTC. It specifies CATSGGRLYNEQFF.

This clonotype was counted many times. The chain couples TRBV9 to TRBJ2-2; D unresolved. CDR3 length: 13 amino acids. Germline CDR1 reads SGDLS; CDR2 reads YYNGEE. Trimming shortened V by 4 bases and J by 6 bases, and 10 bases separated the two germline ends. As DNA, the CDR3 is TGTGCCAGCAGCACGAGTGCGGCCGGGGAGCTGTTTTTT. Translated: CASSTSAAGELFF.

V gene TRBV24-1 combines with J gene TRBJ1-2, with 7 bases identical to TRBD1. V gave up 11 bases and J gave up 6 bases; unmatched junction bases: 11. CDR3 length: 13 residues. Germline CDR1 reads KGHDR; CDR2 reads SFDVKD. Written as DNA, the CDR3 is TGTGCCAGTAGCTACAGGGGTTTTCATGGCTACACCTTC. This translates into CASSYRGFHGYTF.

This clonotype was seen repeatedly, ten times or more. The V gene is TRBV5-1, the J gene TRBJ2-2; possible D gene TRBD1, 5 bases. The CDR3 is 16 amino acids. CDR1 and CDR2 from the germline V gene are SGHRS and YFSETQ. The V end lost 1 base, the J end lost 2 bases, and 12 bases lay between the germline ends. The CDR3 region is CASSLRGVLNTGELFF. The CDR3 DNA sequence: TGCGCCAGCAGCTTGAGGGGCGTTCTTAACACCGGGGAGCTGTTTTTT.

Note on this clonotype: This may be a read error, as it is one base from a much larger clone. This sequence joins TRBV19 and TRBJ2-7; 12 bases line up with TRBD2. J was trimmed by 4 bases and V by 4 bases; bases with no gene match: 8. Germline V lookup: CDR1 LNHDA, CDR2 SQIVND (reference sequence). CDR3 size: 16 residues. CDR3 nucleotides: TGTGCCAGTAGTAAGGCTCGGGGACTAGCGGGTTACGAGCAGTACTTC. Residues: CASSKARGLAGYEQYF.

This clonotype turned up a few times. J is TRBJ1-6 and V is TRBV28; D is perhaps TRBD1 (6 bases). This CDR3 is 14 amino acids long. V lost 3 bases, J lost 7 bases, and 10 bases lay in between. Germline-derived CDR1 and CDR2 are MDHEN and SYDVKM. CDR3 coding DNA: TGTGCCAGCAGTTTGGGGGGCCCGAATTCACCCCTCCACTTT. It specifies CASSLGGPNSPLHF.

The V and J genes are TRBV6-1 and TRBJ1-3; tentatively, D is TRBD1 (6 bases). Trimming left V 0 bases short and J 0 bases short, with 9 bases between. The CDR3 is made up of 16 amino acids. The germline V gene encodes CDR1 MNHNS and CDR2 SASEGT. The CDR3: CASSEAGTNSGNTIYF. The CDR3, as DNA: TGTGCCAGCAGTGAAGCCGGGACAAACTCTGGAAACACCATATATTTT.

This clonotype was picked up a small number of times. This chain connects TRBV2 to TRBJ1-2; maybe TRBD1 (5 bases). Trimming removed 2 bases at V and 3 bases at J, with 10 bases between. Germline V CDR1 and CDR2: SNHLY, FYNNEI. This CDR3 has 14 residues. The CDR3 reads CASSERGEYYGYTF. CDR3 coding DNA: TGTGCCAGCAGTGAAAGAGGGGAGTACTATGGCTACACCTTC.